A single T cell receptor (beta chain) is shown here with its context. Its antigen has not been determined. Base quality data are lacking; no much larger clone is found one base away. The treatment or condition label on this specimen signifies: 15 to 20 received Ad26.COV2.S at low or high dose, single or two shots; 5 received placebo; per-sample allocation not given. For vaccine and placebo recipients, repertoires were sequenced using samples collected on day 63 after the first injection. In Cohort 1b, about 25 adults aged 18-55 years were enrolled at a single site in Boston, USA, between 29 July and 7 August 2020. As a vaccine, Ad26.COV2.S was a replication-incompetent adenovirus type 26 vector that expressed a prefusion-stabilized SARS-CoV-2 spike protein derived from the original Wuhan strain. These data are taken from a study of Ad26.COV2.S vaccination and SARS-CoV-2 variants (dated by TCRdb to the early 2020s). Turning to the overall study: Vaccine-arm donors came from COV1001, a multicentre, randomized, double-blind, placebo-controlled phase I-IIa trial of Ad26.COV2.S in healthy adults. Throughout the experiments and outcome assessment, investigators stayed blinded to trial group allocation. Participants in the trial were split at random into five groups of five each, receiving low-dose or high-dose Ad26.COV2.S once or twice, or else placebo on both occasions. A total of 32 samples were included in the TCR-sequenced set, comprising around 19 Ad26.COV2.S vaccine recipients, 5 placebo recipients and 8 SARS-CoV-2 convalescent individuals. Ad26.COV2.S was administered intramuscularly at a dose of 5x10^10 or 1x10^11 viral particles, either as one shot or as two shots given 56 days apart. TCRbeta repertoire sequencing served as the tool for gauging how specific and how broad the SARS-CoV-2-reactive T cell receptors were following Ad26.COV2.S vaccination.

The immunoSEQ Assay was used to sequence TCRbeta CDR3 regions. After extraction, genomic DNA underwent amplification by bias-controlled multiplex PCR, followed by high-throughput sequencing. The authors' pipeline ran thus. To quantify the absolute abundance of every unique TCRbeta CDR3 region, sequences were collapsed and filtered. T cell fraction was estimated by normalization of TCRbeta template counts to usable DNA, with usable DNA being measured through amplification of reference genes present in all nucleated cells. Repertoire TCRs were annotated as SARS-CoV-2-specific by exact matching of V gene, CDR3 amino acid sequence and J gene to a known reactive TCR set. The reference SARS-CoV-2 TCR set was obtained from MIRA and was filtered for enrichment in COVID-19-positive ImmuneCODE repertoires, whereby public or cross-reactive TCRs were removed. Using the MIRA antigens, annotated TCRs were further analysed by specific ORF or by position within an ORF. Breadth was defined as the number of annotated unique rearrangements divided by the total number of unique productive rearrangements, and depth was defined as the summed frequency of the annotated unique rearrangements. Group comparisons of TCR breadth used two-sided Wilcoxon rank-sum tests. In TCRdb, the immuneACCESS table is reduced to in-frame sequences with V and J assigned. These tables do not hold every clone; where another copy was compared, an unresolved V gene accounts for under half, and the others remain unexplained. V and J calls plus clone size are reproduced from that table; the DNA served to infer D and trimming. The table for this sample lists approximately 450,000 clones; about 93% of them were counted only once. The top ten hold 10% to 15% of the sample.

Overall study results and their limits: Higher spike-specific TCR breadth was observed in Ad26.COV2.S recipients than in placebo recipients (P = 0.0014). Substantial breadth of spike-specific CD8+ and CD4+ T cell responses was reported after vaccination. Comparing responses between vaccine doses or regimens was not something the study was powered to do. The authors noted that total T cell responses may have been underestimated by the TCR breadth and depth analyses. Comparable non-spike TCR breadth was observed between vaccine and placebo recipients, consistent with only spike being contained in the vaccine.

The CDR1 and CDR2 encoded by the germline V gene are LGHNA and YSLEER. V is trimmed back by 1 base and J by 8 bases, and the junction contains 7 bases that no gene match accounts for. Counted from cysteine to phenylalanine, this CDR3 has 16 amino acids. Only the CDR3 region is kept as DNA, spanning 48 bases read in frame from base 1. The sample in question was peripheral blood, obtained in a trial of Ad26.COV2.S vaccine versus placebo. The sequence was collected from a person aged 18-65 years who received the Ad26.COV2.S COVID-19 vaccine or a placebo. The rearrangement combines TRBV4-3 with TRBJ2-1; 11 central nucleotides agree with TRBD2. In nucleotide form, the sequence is TGCGCCAGCAGCCAAGTCAAACTAGCGGGAGATGATGAGCAGTTCTTC. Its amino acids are CASSQVKLAGDDEQFF.